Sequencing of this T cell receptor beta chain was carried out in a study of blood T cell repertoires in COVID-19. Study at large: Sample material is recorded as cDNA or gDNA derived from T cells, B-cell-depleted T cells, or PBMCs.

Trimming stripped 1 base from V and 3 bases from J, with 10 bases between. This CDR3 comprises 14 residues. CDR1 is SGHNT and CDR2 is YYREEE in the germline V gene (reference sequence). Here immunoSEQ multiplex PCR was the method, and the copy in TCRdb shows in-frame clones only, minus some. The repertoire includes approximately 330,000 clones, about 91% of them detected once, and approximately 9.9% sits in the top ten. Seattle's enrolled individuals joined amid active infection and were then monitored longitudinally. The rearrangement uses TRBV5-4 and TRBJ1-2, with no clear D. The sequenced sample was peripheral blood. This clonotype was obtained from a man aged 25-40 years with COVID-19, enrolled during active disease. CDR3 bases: TGTGCCAGCAGCTTGTCGCGGGCGGACTATGGCTACACCTTC. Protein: CASSLSRADYGYTF.